This record looks at one T cell receptor beta chain sequence and its context. These data come from a study of patients and donors after allogeneic stem cell transplantation. A single record per CDR3 protein comes from TCRdb applying MiXCR to the RT-PCR reads. Among some 960,000 distinct CDR3 sequences listed, roughly 17% were seen once. V was pared by 0 bases and J by 0 bases, with 16 bases between. Germline V CDR1 and CDR2: LGHNA, YSLEER. There are 18 residues in the CDR3. V gene TRBV4-3 combines with J gene TRBJ2-3, with D possibly TRBD2 on 5 matching bases. The TCR sequence derives from a human donor who was either an allogeneic HSCT recipient or a stem cell or donor lymphocyte infusion donor (not recorded which). It is not recorded whose cells these are; they may come from a transplant donor. The sequenced material came from blood, either unsorted or a sorted T cell fraction (not recorded which). The CDR3 sequence: CASSQDTLRGSSTDTQYF. The CDR3 DNA reads TGCGCCAGCAGCCAAGATACGTTGAGAGGGTCTAGCACAGATACGCAGTATTTT.